Presented here are 11 T cell receptor beta chains from one specimen sequenced in a study of blood T cell repertoires in COVID-19. TCRdb's copy holds only in-frame clones and misses some; the assay was immunoSEQ multiplex PCR. The table lists 200,000 to 250,000 clones, approximately 86% of them singletons. Sequencing was done on a sample of PBMCs or T cells enriched from blood (not recorded which). Every receptor here comes from a young man with acute COVID-19.

The V call is TRBV15, the J call TRBJ1-3; D is uncertain. The CDR3 extends over 15 amino acids. Germline CDR1 reads LNHNV; CDR2 reads YYDKDF (reference sequence). V lost 0 bases, J lost 3 bases, and 9 bases lay in between. The CDR3 nucleotides read TGTGCCACCAGCAGAGATTTGGGAGATGGAAACACCATATATTTT. Amino acid sequence: CATSRDLGDGNTIYF.

The chain has TRBV25-1 and TRBJ2-1; a weak D match, TRBD2 (7 bases). This CDR3 comprises 15 residues. Trimming removed 4 bases at V and 8 bases at J, with 18 bases between. Germline loops: CDR1 MGHDK, CDR2 SYGVNS. Here the CDR3 reads CASSGGGAPRDEQFF. CDR3 sequence (DNA): TGTGCCAGCAGTGGTGGGGGGGCCCCACGGGATGAGCAGTTCTTC.

The chain couples TRBV12-2 to TRBJ2-3; TRBD2, as called in the table, went unchecked against the DNA. TRBV12-2 represents a pseudogene. This CDR3 is built from 20 residues. The CDR3 DNA is TGTGCAAGTCGCCCAGGATATTCTGGTACTAGCGGGAGTTTCACAGATACGCAGTATTTT. This encodes CASRPGYSGTSGSFTDTQYF.

The J gene is TRBJ2-3, the V gene TRBV2, with 13 bases lining up with TRBD2. Germline CDR1 is SNHLY and CDR2 is FYNNEI. The CDR3 totals 21 residues. Losses at the gene ends were 0 bases for V and 0 bases for J; bases not matched to a gene: 12. The CDR3 DNA reads as TGTGCCAGCAGTGAAGCGCTTCGGTGGACTAGCGGGAGAACCAGCACAGATACGCAGTATTTT. As protein: CASSEALRWTSGRTSTDTQYF.

The table lists this clone with a count of one. This chain uses TRBV12-3 or TRBV12-4 with TRBJ2-1, with TRBD1 as a possible D gene (6 bases). Trimming removed 2 bases from V and 9 bases from J, with 11 bases in between. This CDR3 spans 13 amino acids. In DNA form, the CDR3 reads TGTGCCAGCAGTTTAAGGGGGAAGGCTGAGCAGTTCTTC. It encodes CASSLRGKAEQFF.

This clone was seen only once. The chain joins TRBV3-1 (or the pseudogene TRBV3-2) to TRBJ2-1; 10 bases align to TRBD2. Germline V gene lookup returns CDR1 LGHDT and CDR2 YNNKEL (reference sequence). This CDR3 region has 14 residues. With V trimmed by 4 bases and J by 5 bases, 2 bases remained unmatched. The CDR3 sequence: CASSLLAGDNEQFF. CDR3 nucleotide sequence: TGTGCCAGCAGCCTGCTAGCGGGAGACAATGAGCAGTTCTTC.

The chain joins TRBV7-2 to TRBJ2-7, with TRBD2 matching over 11 bases. CDR1 and CDR2 (germline): SGHTA, FQGNSA. J gave up 2 bases and V 1 base, and 1 base lay outside the gene matches. This CDR3 region has 15 residues. CDR3 residues: CASSLVAGGAYEQYF. For the CDR3, the DNA is TGTGCCAGCAGCTTAGTAGCGGGAGGGGCCTACGAGCAGTACTTC.

J is TRBJ2-1 and V is TRBV29-1, with 12 bases lining up with TRBD2. This CDR3 has 18 amino acids. From germline, CDR1 is SQVTM and CDR2 ANQGSEA. The V gene end was trimmed by 1 base and the J gene end by 4 bases; junction bases not matched to a gene: 11. The CDR3 region is CSVEGLAGGPKLYNEQFF. For the CDR3, the DNA is TGCAGCGTTGAAGGGCTAGCGGGAGGGCCTAAACTATACAATGAGCAGTTCTTC.

This sequence joins TRBV5-8 and TRBJ1-3; no clear D gene. V lost 1 base to trimming and J lost 7 bases, with 9 bases between them. The CDR3 is 13 amino acids. The germline V gene encodes CDR1 SGHTS and CDR2 YDEGEE. CDR3 protein: CASSLQFSNTIYF. The CDR3 DNA sequence: TGTGCCAGCAGCTTGCAGTTCTCGAACACCATATATTTT.

The rearrangement joins TRBV21-1 to TRBJ2-2; TRBD2, the table's D call, was not compared with the DNA. TRBV21-1 is an annotated pseudogene. The CDR3 runs 18 residues. The CDR3 nucleotides are TGTGCCAGCACCCCCGGGACTAGCGGGCGACGCGACACCGGGGAGCTGTTTTTT. It specifies CASTPGTSGRRDTGELFF.

The chain carries TRBV30 and TRBJ2-7; D possibly corresponds to TRBD1 (5 bases). Trimming removed 1 base from V and 2 bases from J, with 6 bases in between. The V gene's germline CDR1 is GTSNPN and CDR2 SVGIG (reference sequence). The CDR3 is 12 residues long. CDR3 region: CAWSGQTYEQYF. The DNA of the CDR3 is TGTGCCTGGAGTGGACAGACCTACGAGCAGTACTTC.